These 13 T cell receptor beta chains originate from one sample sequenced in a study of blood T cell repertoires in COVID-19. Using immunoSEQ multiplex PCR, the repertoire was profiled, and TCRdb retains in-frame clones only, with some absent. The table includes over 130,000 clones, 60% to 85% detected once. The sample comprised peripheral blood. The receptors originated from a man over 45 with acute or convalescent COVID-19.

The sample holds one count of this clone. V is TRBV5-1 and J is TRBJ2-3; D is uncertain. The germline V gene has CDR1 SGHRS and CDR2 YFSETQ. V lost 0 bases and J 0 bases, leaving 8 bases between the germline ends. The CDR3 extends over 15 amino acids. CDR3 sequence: CASSLDLSSTDTQYF. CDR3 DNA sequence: TGCGCCAGCAGCTTGGATCTTTCTAGCACAGATACGCAGTATTTT. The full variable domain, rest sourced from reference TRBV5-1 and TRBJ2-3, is KAGVTQTPRYLIKTRGQQVTLSCSPISGHRSVSWYQQTPGQGLQFLFEYFSETQRNKGNFPGRFSGRQFSNSRSEMNVSTLELGDSALYLCASSLDLSSTDTQYFGPGTRLTVL.

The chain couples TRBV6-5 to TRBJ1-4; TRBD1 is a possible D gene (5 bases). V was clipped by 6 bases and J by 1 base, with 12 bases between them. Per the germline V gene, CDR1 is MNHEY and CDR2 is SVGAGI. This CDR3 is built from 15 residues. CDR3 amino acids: CASRMGPGTNEKLFF. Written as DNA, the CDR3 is TGTGCCAGCAGAATGGGGCCAGGAACTAATGAAAAACTGTTTTTT.

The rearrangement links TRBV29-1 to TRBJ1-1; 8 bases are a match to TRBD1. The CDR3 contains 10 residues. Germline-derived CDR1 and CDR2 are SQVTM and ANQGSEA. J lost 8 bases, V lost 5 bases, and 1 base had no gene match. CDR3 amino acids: CSVRTGEAFF. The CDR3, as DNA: TGCAGCGTTCGGACAGGGGAAGCTTTCTTT.

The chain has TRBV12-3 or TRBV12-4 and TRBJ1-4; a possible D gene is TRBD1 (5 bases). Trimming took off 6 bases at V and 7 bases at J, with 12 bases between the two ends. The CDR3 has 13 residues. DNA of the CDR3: TGTGCCAGCAGCCTCGGACATGGTGAAAAACTGTTTTTT. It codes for CASSLGHGEKLFF.

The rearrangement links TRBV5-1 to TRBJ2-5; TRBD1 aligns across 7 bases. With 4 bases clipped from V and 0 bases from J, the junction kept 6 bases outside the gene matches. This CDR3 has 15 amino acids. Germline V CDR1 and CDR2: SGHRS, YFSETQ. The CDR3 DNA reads TGCGCCAGCAGCATTGCCGGGACAGACCAAGAGACCCAGTACTTC. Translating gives CASSIAGTDQETQYF.

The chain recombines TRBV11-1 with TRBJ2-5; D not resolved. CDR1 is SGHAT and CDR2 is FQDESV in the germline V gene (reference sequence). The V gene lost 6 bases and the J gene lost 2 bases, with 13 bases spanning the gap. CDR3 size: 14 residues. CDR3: CASSPDNGQETQYF. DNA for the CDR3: TGTGCCAGCAGTCCAGACAATGGGCAAGAGACCCAGTACTTC.

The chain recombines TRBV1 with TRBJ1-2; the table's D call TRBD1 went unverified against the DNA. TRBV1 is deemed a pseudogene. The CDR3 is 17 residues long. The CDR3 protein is CTSSVQPVNFSNYGYTF. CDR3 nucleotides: TGCACCAGCAGCGTACAGCCTGTCAATTTCTCTAACTATGGCTACACCTTC.

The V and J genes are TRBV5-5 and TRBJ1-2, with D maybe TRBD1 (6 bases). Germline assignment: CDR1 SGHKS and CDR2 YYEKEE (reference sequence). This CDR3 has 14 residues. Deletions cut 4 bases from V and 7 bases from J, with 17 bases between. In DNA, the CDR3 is TGTGCCAGCAGCATAACAGGGATGAGTGCTGGCTACACCTTC. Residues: CASSITGMSAGYTF.

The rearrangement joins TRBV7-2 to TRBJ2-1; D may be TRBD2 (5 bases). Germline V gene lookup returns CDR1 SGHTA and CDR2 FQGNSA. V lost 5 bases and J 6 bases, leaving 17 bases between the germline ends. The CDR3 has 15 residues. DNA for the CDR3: TGTGCCAGCAGCATAACCGGCGGGTCTCGCAATGAGCAGTTCTTC. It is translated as CASSITGGSRNEQFF.

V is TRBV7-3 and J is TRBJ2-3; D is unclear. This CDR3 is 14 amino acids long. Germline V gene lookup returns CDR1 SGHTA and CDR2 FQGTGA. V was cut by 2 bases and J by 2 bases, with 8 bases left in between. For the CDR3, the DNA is TGTGCCAGCAGCTTAGGGCAGTACACAGATACGCAGTATTTT. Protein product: CASSLGQYTDTQYF.

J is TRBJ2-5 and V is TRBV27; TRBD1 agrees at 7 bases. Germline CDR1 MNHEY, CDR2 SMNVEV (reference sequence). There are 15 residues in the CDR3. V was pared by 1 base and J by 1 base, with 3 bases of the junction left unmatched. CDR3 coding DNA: TGTGCCAGCAGTTTATGGGGACAGCCCCAAGAGACCCAGTACTTC. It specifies CASSLWGQPQETQYF.

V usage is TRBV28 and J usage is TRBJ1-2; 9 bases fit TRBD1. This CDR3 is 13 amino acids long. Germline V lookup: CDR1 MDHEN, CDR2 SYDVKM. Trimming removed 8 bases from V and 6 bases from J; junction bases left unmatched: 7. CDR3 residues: CASRRQGENGYTF. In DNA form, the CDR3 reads TGTGCCAGCCGCCGACAGGGGGAGAATGGCTACACCTTC.

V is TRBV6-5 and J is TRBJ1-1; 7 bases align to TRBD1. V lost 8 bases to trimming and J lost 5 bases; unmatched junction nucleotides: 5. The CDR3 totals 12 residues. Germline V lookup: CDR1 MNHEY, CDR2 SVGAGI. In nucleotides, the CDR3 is TGTGCCAGCTCCGACAGGGTAACTGAAGCTTTCTTT. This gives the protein CASSDRVTEAFF.